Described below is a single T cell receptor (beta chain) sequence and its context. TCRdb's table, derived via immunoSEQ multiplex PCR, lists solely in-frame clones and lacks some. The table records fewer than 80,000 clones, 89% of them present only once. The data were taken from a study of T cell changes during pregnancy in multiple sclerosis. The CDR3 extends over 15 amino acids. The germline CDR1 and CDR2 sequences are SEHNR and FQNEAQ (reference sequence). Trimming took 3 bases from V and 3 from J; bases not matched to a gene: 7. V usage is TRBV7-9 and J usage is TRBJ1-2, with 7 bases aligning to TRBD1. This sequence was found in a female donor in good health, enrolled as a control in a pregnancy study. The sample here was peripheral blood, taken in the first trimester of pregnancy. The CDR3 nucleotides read TGTGCCAGCAGCTTCCCCGGACAGGTGGACTATGGCTACACCTTC. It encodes CASSFPGQVDYGYTF.